This record concerns one T cell receptor (beta chain) sequence. This sample is drawn from a study of Ad26.COV2.S vaccination and SARS-CoV-2 variants. Using immunoSEQ multiplex PCR, the repertoire was profiled, and TCRdb retains in-frame clones only, with some absent. The sample carries about 100,000 clones, around 80% recorded once. Germline V gene data show CDR1 as MNHNS and CDR2 as SASEGT. This CDR3 has 17 residues. Germline trimming cut 1 base from V and 9 bases from J; bases unmatched to any gene: 12. The chain has TRBV6-1 and TRBJ1-3, with 10 bases matching TRBD1. This receptor was identified in a human donor who had recovered from COVID-19. Sequencing was performed on peripheral blood, taken after recovery from COVID-19. The CDR3 protein is CASSEEVGDRGDPTIYF. The CDR3 DNA follows: TGTGCCAGCAGTGAAGAGGTCGGGGACAGGGGAGACCCCACCATATATTTT.